This passage covers 15 T cell receptor beta chains from one sample sequenced in a study of cytomegalovirus exposure and HLA in healthy donors. The study ran its PCR with 60 Vbeta and 13 Jbeta primers. Here immunoSEQ multiplex PCR was the method, and the copy in TCRdb shows in-frame clones only, minus some. The sample carries 250,000 to 350,000 clones, just over 85% recorded once. The sample consisted of PBMCs. The receptors shown here come from a man aged 35 to 55 in good health and CMV-seropositive.

The V and J genes are TRBV11-3 and TRBJ2-7; 13 bases are shared with TRBD2. With V trimmed by 3 bases and J by 7 bases, 6 bases remained unmatched. CDR1 SGHNT and CDR2 YENEEA come from the germline V gene. CDR3 size: 15 residues. The CDR3 loop reads CASSFGLAGVGEQYF. The CDR3 nucleotides read TGTGCCAGCAGCTTCGGACTAGCGGGAGTAGGTGAGCAGTACTTC. Complete variable domain (other parts from reference TRBV11-3 and TRBJ2-7): EAGVVQSPRYKIIEKKQPVAFWCNPISGHNTLYWYLQNLGQGPELLIRYENEEAVDDSQLPKDRFSAERLKGVDSTLKIQPAELGDSAVYLCASSFGLAGVGEQYFGPGTRLTVT.

The rearrangement joins TRBV5-4 to TRBJ1-1, with TRBD1 matching 8 bases. The germline gives CDR1 SGHNT, CDR2 YYREEE (reference sequence). J lost 1 base, V lost 3 bases, and 2 bases had no gene match. This CDR3 region has 14 residues. CDR3 sequence: CASSWGTGNTEAFF. CDR3 in DNA: TGTGCCAGCAGCTGGGGGACAGGGAACACTGAAGCTTTCTTT. Looking up the rest from reference TRBV5-4 and TRBJ1-1 gives the full variable domain: ETGVTQSPTHLIKTRGQQVTLRCSSQSGHNTVSWYQQALGQGPQFIFQYYREEENGRGNFPPRFSGLQFPNYSSELNVNALELDDSALYLCASSWGTGNTEAFFGQGTRLTVV.

The chain employs TRBV6-5 and TRBJ2-7; 8 bases fit TRBD1. The germline V gene has CDR1 MNHEY and CDR2 SVGAGI. V dropped 6 bases and J dropped 9; count of bases not matched to a gene: 7. The CDR3 has 12 residues. DNA of the CDR3: TGTGCCAGCAGCCGAGGACAGGGACTGCAGTACTTC. This encodes CASSRGQGLQYF.

Turning to this clone: In the same sample, other DNA sequences code for this CDR3. The J gene is TRBJ1-4, the V gene TRBV19; TRBD1 agrees at 7 bases. V trimming: 8 bases; J trimming: 8 bases; junction bases outside the gene matches: 11. CDR1 LNHDA and CDR2 SQIVND come from the germline V gene (reference sequence). This CDR3 spans 14 amino acids. CDR3 sequence (DNA): TGTGCCAGTCAGCCGGGGCAGGGGGTCGAAAAACTGTTTTTT. This gives the protein CASQPGQGVEKLFF.

A few counts support this clone. This chain uses TRBV6-5 with TRBJ2-4, with TRBD2 matching 8 bases. V shed 4 bases, J shed 5 bases, and the junction held 10 bases outside the gene matches. CDR3 length: 16 residues. Germline V gene lookup returns CDR1 MNHEY and CDR2 SVGAGI. CDR3 loop: CASSLRGGTSQNIQYF. CDR3 bases: TGTGCCAGCAGTTTAAGGGGTGGGACTAGTCAAAACATTCAGTACTTC.

The gene calls are TRBV6-5 and TRBJ1-2; 7 positions agree with TRBD1. The V gene's germline CDR1 is MNHEY and CDR2 SVGAGI. The length of the CDR3 is 13 residues. Trimming removed 6 bases from V and 8 bases from J; junction bases left unmatched: 9. CDR3 amino acids: CASSIDRAEGYTF. The CDR3 DNA reads TGTGCCAGCAGCATAGACAGGGCTGAAGGCTACACCTTC.

The J gene is TRBJ2-3, the V gene TRBV5-1, with TRBD2 identical over 9 bases. Germline trimming cut 4 bases from V and 6 bases from J; bases unmatched to any gene: 9. This CDR3 is built from 15 residues. Looked up from germline, CDR1 is SGHRS and CDR2 is YFSETQ. CDR3 DNA: TGCGCCAGCAGCATAGCGGGAGTAAGTTCCGATACGCAGTATTTT. It yields the protein CASSIAGVSSDTQYF.

The chain employs TRBV5-5 and TRBJ2-1; 7 bases are a match to TRBD2. Germline V lookup: CDR1 SGHKS, CDR2 YYEKEE (reference sequence). The CDR3 covers 15 residues. V lost 6 bases, J lost 5 bases, and 11 bases stayed unmatched. The CDR3 protein is CASIRASGVNNEQFF. CDR3 bases: TGTGCCAGCATAAGGGCTAGCGGAGTAAACAATGAGCAGTTCTTC.

This clone was recorded a few times. The chain recombines TRBV28 with TRBJ2-3; maybe TRBD2 (6 bases). CDR3 length: 17 residues. CDR1 and CDR2 from the germline V gene are MDHEN and SYDVKM. Deletions cut 5 bases from V and 3 bases from J, with 21 bases between. CDR3 coding DNA: TGTGCCAGCAGTCCCCTGTGGTCTGGGGGGAGGACAGATACGCAGTATTTT. Residues: CASSPLWSGGRTDTQYF. The full variable domain, its missing parts supplied by reference TRBV28 and TRBJ2-3, is DVKVTQSSRYLVKRTGEKVFLECVQDMDHENMFWYRQDPGLGLRLIYFSYDVKMKEKGDIPEGYSVSREKKERFSLILESASTNQTSMYLCASSPLWSGGRTDTQYFGPGTRLTVL.

This chain links TRBV7-9 with TRBJ2-7; 8 bases agree with TRBD1. The CDR3 loop spans 14 amino acids. Germline CDR1 reads SEHNR; CDR2 reads FQNEAQ (reference sequence). Losses at the gene ends were 5 bases for V and 2 bases for J; bases not matched to a gene: 5. The CDR3 region is CASSPGGGTYEQYF. The CDR3 DNA is TGTGCCAGCAGCCCAGGGGGCGGGACCTACGAGCAGTACTTC.

J is TRBJ1-2 and V is TRBV18; D gene ambiguous. Germline CDR1 is KGHSH and CDR2 is LQKENI. CDR3 length: 14 residues. V lost 6 bases and J lost 0, with 11 bases in between. DNA of the CDR3: TGTGCCAGCTCCCCGAGCCAAACTAACTATGGCTACACCTTC. Its translation: CASSPSQTNYGYTF. Full variable domain (missing parts from reference TRBV18 and TRBJ1-2): NAGVMQNPRHLVRRRGQEARLRCSPMKGHSHVYWYRQLPEEGLKFMVYLQKENIIDESGMPKERFSAEFPKEGPSILRIQQVVRGDSAAYFCASSPSQTNYGYTFGSGTRLTVV.

This clone has only a few counts. This chain links TRBV5-1 with TRBJ1-1; no clear D gene. Germline V CDR1 and CDR2: SGHRS, YFSETQ. CDR3 length: 13 amino acids. Deletions cut 4 bases from V and 1 base from J, with 8 bases between. CDR3 residues: CASSKTGNTEAFF. Written as DNA, the CDR3 is TGCGCCAGCAGCAAGACGGGGAACACTGAAGCTTTCTTT.

This clone was seen just once. This chain uses TRBV19 with TRBJ2-3; D call uncertain. Germline V gene data show CDR1 as LNHDA and CDR2 as SQIVND (reference sequence). V was pared by 6 bases and J by 8 bases, with 9 bases between. This CDR3 is built from 11 residues. This CDR3 reads CASRARGTQYF. CDR3 bases: TGTGCCAGTAGGGCCCGTGGTACGCAGTATTTT.

The rearrangement links TRBV7-3 to TRBJ2-3; 7 bases align to TRBD2. V lost 3 bases to trimming and J lost 2 bases; unmatched junction nucleotides: 17. Germline V gives CDR1 SGHTA, CDR2 FQGTGA. CDR3 size: 19 residues. As DNA, the CDR3 is TGTGCCAGCAGCTTTGGTGCCTTGGCTAGCGGAAAGAACACAGATACGCAGTATTTT. It is translated as CASSFGALASGKNTDTQYF.

The chain recombines TRBV6-1 with TRBJ2-7; 10 bases match TRBD2. This CDR3 is 14 amino acids long. V lost 7 bases, J lost 4 bases, and 7 bases stayed unmatched. The germline gives CDR1 MNHNS, CDR2 SASEGT. The CDR3 spells CASIASGSRYEQYF. CDR3 sequence (DNA): TGTGCCAGCATCGCTAGCGGGAGTAGGTACGAGCAGTACTTC.